This T cell receptor beta chain was profiled in a study of blood T cell repertoires in COVID-19. Overall study: Spain, Italy and the United States supplied samples that represented acute and convalescent COVID-19.

Cohort allocation depended upon clinical history that participants reported. What the recovered Cohort 3 donors had was two negative PCRs, clearance, or symptom resolution. In the authors' methods: For nucleated cells, counts were estimated from reference gene primer amplification. Data came from immunoSEQ multiplex PCR; TCRdb stores just in-frame clones and leaves some out. The DNA gave D and trimming, while V, J and clone size come from that table. The sample yields fewer than 350,000 clones, approximately 83% seen once. CDR1 is MGHRA, CDR2 YSYEKL, per germline. There are 16 residues in the CDR3. Unmatched junction bases numbered 7, after V lost 0 bases and J lost 7 bases.

The clonotype comes from a man younger than 40 who had recovered from COVID-19. Sequencing used PBMCs or T cells enriched from blood (not recorded which). J is TRBJ1-5 and V is TRBV4-1; 9 bases align to TRBD1. The CDR3 region is CASSQEAGQGRQPQHF. The CDR3 DNA follows: TGCGCCAGCAGCCAAGAAGCGGGACAGGGCAGGCAGCCCCAGCATTTT.